This TCR beta chain stems from a study of blood T cells in healthy people across ages (dated by TCRdb to the mid-2010s). For the study in its entirety: Template switching captured roughly one uniquely barcoded TCR beta cDNA molecule per two T cells in model experiments. Age-related changes in TCR beta repertoire diversity were measured in the study by deep sequencing normalized with unique cDNA molecular identifiers. To avoid experimental bias, donors of different ages were spread randomly across the sequencing lanes. Using the same blood draw, the study looked at two additional independent replicas of 1 million unique cDNA reads for two donors, one aged 18 to 30 and the other aged 80 or older. Four age groups were formed from the donors: young (average approximately 15 years), middle-aged (just under 40), aged (approximately 60) and long-lived (82). The research as a whole found: Estimates of total diversity based on one million sequenced T cells were regarded as lower bounds and as underestimates. Observed TCR beta diversity per million T cells fell roughly linearly with age, and a significant reduction was already apparent by age roughly 40. A strong correlation was found between observed TCR beta diversity and the percentage of naive T cells measured by flow cytometry. Bulk unsorted PBMC profiling prevented conclusive comparison of naive and antigen-experienced compartments. The long-lived group showed more naive CD4+ T cells, fewer expanded clones and increased TCR diversity than the aged group, suggesting age selection. Because donor CMV infection status was unknown, age-related changes in expanded clonotypes were potentially confounded.

With respect to this clonotype: Its target antigen remains unknown. The input lacks base qualities; no much larger clone sits a single base away.

Spanning cysteine to phenylalanine, the CDR3 consists of 16 amino acids. This entry keeps only the CDR3 DNA: 48 bases, framed from base 1. Libraries were built with 5' RACE. Data came from an Illumina HiSeq 2500. A second PCR of about 6 to 11 cycles was run with a J-beta primer mix and a sample-barcoded 5' primer. A template-switch 5' adaptor carrying 12 random nucleotides introduced a unique molecular identifier onto each TCR beta cDNA molecule. At least 2.5 million CDR3-containing paired-end reads were obtained from each sample. First-strand cDNA synthesis was performed from all RNA using the Mint cDNA synthesis kit, with priming by a TRBC-specific oligonucleotide. After uracil-DNA glycosylase treatment, a first 18-cycle PCR used universal primers M1SS and BC2_uni_R on all cDNA. Turning to the authors' computational methods: For normalization, 1 million high-quality reads were randomly selected from each sample, with every read carrying a distinct molecular identifier. Reads sharing molecular identifiers were discarded rather than binned into consensus sequences. MiTCR, with a Q25 quality threshold and the strictest error-elimination algorithm, was used for CDR3 identification, clonotype clustering and error correction. A nonparametric unseen species model with Euler transformation was used to estimate a lower bound on total TCR beta diversity. TCRdb reanalyzed the raw reads on its own, using fastp at Q25 for trimming and MiXCR for clone calling, and kept in-frame beta chains. Rows with one shared CDR3 protein collapse into an entry with the most common genes and DNA. The V and J calls were determined by TCRdb, not by the authors. This sample holds roughly 1,800,000 distinct CDR3 sequences; roughly 50% were observed only once. Around 2.1% of the sample comes from the top ten.

Systemically healthy Caucasian individuals from Russia, 39 in total and aged roughly 6 to 90 years, were included as donors. Approximately 9 milliliters of peripheral blood were collected from each donor into EDTA-treated Vacutainer tubes. Ficoll-Paque density-gradient centrifugation was used to isolate PBMCs, with at least 7 million per sample. Total RNA was extracted from PBMCs with Trizol reagent, with at least 6 micrograms obtained per sample. For every donor, flow cytometry on a PBMC aliquot measured the percentage of naive CD45RAhigh/CD27high T cells. The sequence came from a woman in her forties in good health. Material: blood. The chain employs TRBV12-3 or TRBV12-4 and TRBJ2-4; D gene: possibly TRBD2, on 7 matching bases. The J call may be wrong; the DNA end is better matched by TRBJ2-7. Here the CDR3 is given as CASSPIGGQKRNEQYF. At the DNA level, the sequence is TGTGCCAGCAGTCCCATCGGGGGGCAAAAGAGGAACGAGCAGTACTTC.